Below, 30 T cell receptor beta chains from the same sample are listed, as sequenced in a study of T cells in Graves' hyperthyroidism and ophthalmopathy. TCR beta CDR3 regions were amplified from RNA. The primer set for the first-round RT-PCR of the TCR CDR3 was HTBI. From the multiplex PCR reads, TCRdb called clonotypes with MiXCR, one entry per CDR3 protein. In the table there are over 350,000 distinct CDR3 sequences, roughly 20% of which are singletons. What was sequenced was blood. Receptors were obtained from a man between 18 and 29 years old with Graves' ophthalmopathy.

The sample holds many counts of this clonotype. The rearrangement uses TRBV2 and TRBJ2-5; the match to TRBD1 covers 10 bases. Germline-derived CDR1 and CDR2 are SNHLY and FYNNEI. CDR3 length: 15 amino acids. V shed 6 bases, J shed 4 bases, and the junction held 8 bases outside the gene matches. The CDR3 region has the DNA TGTGCCAGCAGGAGCCTGACAGGGGGCGGAGAGACCCAGTACTTC. Translated, it gives CASRSLTGGGETQYF.

This clonotype was recorded a few times. The rearrangement joins TRBV15 to TRBJ1-4; no definite D call. The CDR3 contains 15 residues. V gave up 1 base and J gave up 0 bases, with 6 bases separating them. Germline values: CDR1 LNHNV, CDR2 YYDKDF (reference sequence). For the CDR3, the DNA is TGTGCCACCAGCAGAGGAGACGCAACTAATGAAAAACTGTTTTTT. This sequence encodes CATSRGDATNEKLFF.

This clonotype was recorded many times. CDR3 residues: CASSFARDRLFSEQFF. CDR3 DNA: TGTGCCAGCAGCTTTGCCCGGGACAGACTATTCAGTGAGCAGTTCTTC. The chain couples TRBV7-9 to TRBJ2-1, with 7 bases that match TRBD1. There are 16 residues in the CDR3. Germline trimming cut 3 bases from V and 9 bases from J; bases unmatched to any gene: 14. Per the germline V gene, CDR1 is SEHNR and CDR2 is FQNEAQ (reference sequence).

This clonotype occurred once. The chain couples TRBV12-3 or TRBV12-4 to TRBJ1-2, with D perhaps matching TRBD1 (6 bases). Trimming stripped 7 bases from V and 9 bases from J, with 15 bases between. The CDR3 covers 12 residues. In nucleotides, the CDR3 is TGTGCCAGCAACCTACCGGACAGAAGCTACACCTTC. Its protein product is CASNLPDRSYTF.

This rearrangement joins TRBV6-2 or TRBV6-3 to TRBJ2-1, with D perhaps given as TRBD1 or TRBD2 (6 bases each). Germline V gene lookup returns CDR1 MNHEY and CDR2 SVGEGT. V lost 1 base, J lost 6 bases, and 10 bases lay in between. The CDR3 covers 14 residues. The CDR3 DNA sequence: TGTGCCAGCAGTTACTGGGGGGCAGGCAATGAGCAGTTCTTC. It specifies CASSYWGAGNEQFF.

This clonotype has a handful of counts. The chain couples TRBV2 to TRBJ2-7, with D perhaps assigned TRBD1 or TRBD2 (6 bases each). The CDR3 contains 15 residues. CDR1 and CDR2 from the germline V gene are SNHLY and FYNNEI. The V end lost 5 bases, the J end lost 4 bases, and 18 bases lay between the germline ends. The chain's CDR3 is CASSHDGGLLYEQYF. CDR3 in DNA: TGTGCCAGCAGTCACGACGGGGGCCTCCTTTACGAGCAGTACTTC.

This clonotype was observed many times. The chain joins TRBV12-3 or TRBV12-4 to TRBJ1-5, with 8 bases that match TRBD1. This CDR3 has 14 residues. After removal of 5 bases from V and 4 bases from J, the junction contained 4 bases not matched to a gene. The CDR3, as DNA: TGTGCCAGCAGTCATACAGGGGGAAATCAGCCCCAGCATTTT. Protein sequence: CASSHTGGNQPQHF.

This clonotype was seen ten or more times. V and J are TRBV2 and TRBJ1-2; D is uncertain. The germline CDR1 and CDR2 sequences are SNHLY and FYNNEI. Trimming pared 11 bases from V and 3 bases from J, leaving 16 bases between. The CDR3 runs to 13 residues. The CDR3 coding sequence is TGTGCCGACCGGACCCCGGCGGACTATGGCTACACCTTC. It codes for CADRTPADYGYTF.

This clonotype has at least ten counts. This rearrangement joins TRBV20-1 to TRBJ2-1, with 10 bases matching TRBD2. The trim removed 6 bases at V and 4 bases at J, leaving 9 bases unmatched. The CDR3 has 15 residues. The germline V gene encodes CDR1 DFQATT and CDR2 SNEGSKA (reference sequence). The DNA of the CDR3 is TGCAGTGCCGGGGAGCGGGGGGGCCTTTACAATGAGCAGTTCTTC. As protein: CSAGERGGLYNEQFF.

This clonotype was seen many times. V is TRBV10-3 and J is TRBJ1-2, with D perhaps TRBD1 (5 bases). The CDR3 length is 15 residues. The germline V gene encodes CDR1 ENHRY and CDR2 SYGVKD. Trimming took 2 bases from V and 4 from J, leaving 14 bases between them. CDR3 loop: CAISETRERGYGYTF. The DNA of the CDR3 is TGTGCCATCAGTGAGACCAGGGAGAGGGGCTATGGCTACACCTTC.

This clonotype was picked up many times. The chain carries TRBV20-1 and TRBJ2-1, with D uncertain. The CDR3 has 13 residues. Germline lookup yields CDR1 DFQATT and CDR2 SNEGSKA (reference sequence). Between the trimmed V and J ends, which lost 3 bases and 4 bases, there was a span of 10 bases. CDR3: CSASPPGYNEQFF. CDR3 coding DNA: TGCAGTGCTAGCCCTCCCGGGTACAATGAGCAGTTCTTC.

V gene TRBV7-3 combines with J gene TRBJ2-1, with 13 positions matching TRBD2. The CDR3 runs 17 residues. V shed 5 bases, J shed 4 bases, and the junction held 8 bases outside the gene matches. Germline loops: CDR1 SGHTA, CDR2 FQGTGA. Here the CDR3 reads CASSETGTSGVYNEQFF. CDR3 nucleotide sequence: TGTGCCAGCAGCGAAACCGGGACTAGCGGGGTTTACAATGAGCAGTTCTTC.

This clonotype was counted ten times or more. The CDR3 is CSASGASPLDTQYF. The CDR3 DNA reads TGCAGTGCTAGTGGAGCTTCCCCCCTGGATACGCAGTATTTT. The V call is TRBV20-1, the J call TRBJ2-3; D is undetermined. This CDR3 region has 14 residues. Germline V CDR1 and CDR2: DFQATT, SNEGSKA (reference sequence). Between the trimmed V and J ends, which lost 3 bases and 6 bases, there was a span of 16 bases.

This clonotype has ten or more counts. The chain is built from TRBV11-3 and TRBJ2-1, with D possibly matching TRBD1 (5 bases). The CDR3 is 13 residues long. Between the trimmed V and J ends, which lost 5 bases and 1 base, there was a span of 6 bases. Germline CDR1 reads SGHNT; CDR2 reads YENEEA. CDR3 bases: TGTGCCAGCAGCAGGGGATCCTACAATGAGCAGTTCTTC. Translating gives CASSRGSYNEQFF.

This clonotype came up a few times. CDR3 bases: TGTGCCAGCAGCTTGCCGGGACAACCCACAGATACGCAGTATTTT. It codes for CASSLPGQPTDTQYF. V is TRBV5-4 and J is TRBJ2-3; possible D gene TRBD1, 6 bases. V was trimmed by 1 base and J by 2 bases, leaving 11 bases between them. The germline V gene has CDR1 SGHNT and CDR2 YYREEE (reference sequence). The CDR3 extends over 15 amino acids.

The chain couples TRBV19 to TRBJ1-1; D ambiguous. Per germline, CDR1 LNHDA and CDR2 SQIVND (reference sequence). This CDR3 contains 13 residues. Trimming stripped 2 bases from V and 2 bases from J, with 6 bases between. CDR3: CASSISGNTEAFF. In DNA form, the CDR3 reads TGTGCCAGTAGTATAAGCGGAAACACTGAAGCTTTCTTT.

This clonotype was detected ten times or more. The rearrangement joins TRBV12-3 or TRBV12-4 to TRBJ1-6, with D possibly matching TRBD1 (5 bases). Trimming took off 8 bases at V and 3 bases at J, with 11 bases between the two ends. CDR3 length equals 14 residues. In DNA, the CDR3 is TGTGCCAGCGGGCGGGGGGGCTATAATTCACCCCTCCACTTT. Protein: CASGRGGYNSPLHF.

The sample holds many counts of this clonotype. The V call is TRBV2, the J call TRBJ1-1, with 9 nucleotides matching TRBD1. CDR1 SNHLY and CDR2 FYNNEI come from the germline V gene. Germline trimming cut 6 bases from V and 4 bases from J; bases unmatched to any gene: 6. The CDR3 is 14 residues long. For the CDR3, the DNA is TGTGCCAGCAGGGGGGACAGGGACGGCACTGAAGCTTTCTTT. As protein: CASRGDRDGTEAFF.

This clonotype was observed at least ten times. V and J are TRBV5-1 and TRBJ1-1; D ambiguous. V lost 5 bases and J lost 1, with 12 bases in between. The CDR3 is 14 amino acids. CDR1 is SGHRS, CDR2 YFSETQ, per germline. This CDR3 reads CASRSGSGNTEAFF. Here the CDR3 DNA reads TGCGCCAGCAGGTCGGGGTCGGGGAACACTGAAGCTTTCTTT.

This clonotype was seen ten or more times. V usage is TRBV7-9 and J usage is TRBJ2-2; D might be TRBD1 (5 bases). CDR1 and CDR2 from the germline V gene are SEHNR and FQNEAQ (reference sequence). The ends were cut back, 5 bases at V and 0 bases at J, with 13 bases in the middle. This CDR3 contains 16 residues. The DNA for the CDR3 is TGTGCCAGCAGCCCCAAGGGGCTAGCGAACACCGGGGAGCTGTTTTTT. It codes for CASSPKGLANTGELFF.

There are a few counts of this clonotype. The V and J genes are TRBV6-1 and TRBJ1-5; D may be TRBD1 (6 bases). Between the trimmed V and J ends, which lost 6 bases and 5 bases, there was a span of 8 bases. The CDR3 has 12 amino acids. CDR1 and CDR2 (germline): MNHNS, SASEGT. The CDR3 loop reads CASSYRDQPQHF. In nucleotides, the CDR3 is TGTGCCAGCAGCTACAGGGATCAGCCCCAGCATTTT.

This clonotype was seen at least ten times. J is TRBJ1-2 and V is TRBV5-1; D is undetermined. The V end lost 1 base, the J end lost 4 bases, and 11 bases lay between the germline ends. The V gene's germline CDR1 is SGHRS and CDR2 YFSETQ. This CDR3 contains 14 residues. CDR3 DNA: TGCGCCAGCAGCTTGTTCACCGGGCTCTATGGCTACACCTTC. Encoded protein: CASSLFTGLYGYTF.

In this sample, this clonotype turned up a few times. For the CDR3, the DNA is TGTGCCAGCACCCACCAGGGGAACACCGGGGAGCTGTTTTTT. Translated: CASTHQGNTGELFF. The rearrangement links TRBV11-2 to TRBJ2-2, with D perhaps matching TRBD1 (5 bases). Trimming cost V 7 bases and J 1 base, with 10 bases left between them. The CDR3 totals 14 residues. Germline lookup yields CDR1 SGHAT and CDR2 FQNNGV.

This clonotype was observed many times. This rearrangement joins TRBV5-1 to TRBJ2-1; maybe TRBD2 (6 bases). This CDR3 region has 15 residues. Germline CDR1 is SGHRS and CDR2 is YFSETQ. Trimming removed 3 bases from V and 0 bases from J, with 10 bases in between. The CDR3 spells CASSSGESSYNEQFF. The CDR3 DNA reads TGCGCCAGCAGCTCGGGAGAAAGCTCCTACAATGAGCAGTTCTTC.

In this sample, this clonotype turned up many times. V is TRBV6-1 and J is TRBJ1-1; no definite D call. V was shortened by 5 bases and J by 4 bases, with 11 bases between the two germline ends. The CDR3 is 13 amino acids. Germline V CDR1 and CDR2: MNHNS, SASEGT. In nucleotides, the CDR3 is TGTGCCAGCAGTCCAAGACTTGGCACTGAAGCTTTCTTT. It yields the protein CASSPRLGTEAFF.

There are many counts of this clonotype. This rearrangement joins TRBV12-3 or TRBV12-4 to TRBJ1-3, with 7 bases fitting TRBD1. J was trimmed by 0 bases and V by 4 bases; bases with no gene match: 9. The CDR3 is 17 residues long. Written as DNA, the CDR3 is TGTGCCAGCAGTTCTTGGGACAGACAGAGCTCTGGAAACACCATATATTTT. Translated, it gives CASSSWDRQSSGNTIYF.

A few counts support this clonotype. CDR3 sequence (DNA): TGTGCCAGCAGCTTAATCGGTGGAAACACCATATATTTT. Translating gives CASSLIGGNTIYF. The J gene is TRBJ1-3, the V gene TRBV7-9; D remains ambiguous. The germline CDR1 and CDR2 sequences are SEHNR and FQNEAQ (reference sequence). V shed 2 bases and J shed 3 bases, with 5 bases lying between them. CDR3 length: 13 residues.

The J gene is TRBJ2-3, the V gene TRBV2; tentative D call: TRBD2 (6 bases). Looked up from germline, CDR1 is SNHLY and CDR2 is FYNNEI. V was pared by 5 bases and J by 1 base, with 13 bases between. This CDR3 region has 15 residues. For the CDR3, the DNA is TGTGCCAGCAGTCCCAAAGGCGGGGGCACAGATACGCAGTATTTT. Translation: CASSPKGGGTDTQYF. The full variable domain, its missing parts supplied by reference TRBV2 and TRBJ2-3, is EPEVTQTPSHQVTQMGQEVILRCVPISNHLYFYWYRQILGQKVEFLVSFYNNEISEKSEIFDDQFSVERPDGSNFTLKIRSTKLEDSAMYFCASSPKGGGTDTQYFGPGTRLTVL.

The rearrangement joins TRBV13 to TRBJ2-7; 7 nucleotides line up with TRBD1. J gave up 2 bases and V 4 bases, and 11 bases lay outside the gene matches. The CDR3 is made up of 16 amino acids. CDR1 and CDR2 from the germline V gene are PRHDT and FYEKMQ (reference sequence). DNA for the CDR3: TGTGCCAGCAGCTCACCTCTACTACAGGGGACCTACGAGCAGTACTTC. It translates to CASSSPLLQGTYEQYF. Full variable domain (missing parts from reference TRBV13 and TRBJ2-7): AAGVIQSPRHLIKEKRETATLKCYPIPRHDTVYWYQQGPGQDPQFLISFYEKMQSDKGSIPDRFSAQQFSDYHSELNMSSLELGDSALYFCASSSPLLQGTYEQYFGPGTRLTVT.

This clonotype was detected ten times or more. The chain joins TRBV20-1 to TRBJ2-7, with 9 nucleotides matching TRBD1. After removal of 0 bases from V and 5 bases from J, the junction contained 8 bases not matched to a gene. The germline V gene encodes CDR1 DFQATT and CDR2 SNEGSKA (reference sequence). CDR3 length equals 15 residues. CDR3: CSARDLRTGAHEQYF. In DNA form, the CDR3 reads TGCAGTGCTAGAGATCTTCGGACAGGGGCCCACGAGCAGTACTTC.